The rows below give T cell receptor beta chains drawn from one sample of a study of blood T cell repertoires in COVID-19. Libraries were prepared by immunoSEQ multiplex PCR; TCRdb keeps only in-frame clonotypes and omits some of them. The profile shows under 150,000 clones, approximately 84% of them singletons. Sequenced: PBMCs or T cells enriched from blood (not recorded which). The receptor source for this set is a man aged 45-65 years in a cohort exposed to, infected with or recovered from COVID-19 (not recorded which). CDR3s leave out the opening cysteine and the closing phenylalanine or tryptophan. The D gene is left open where the match is weak.

v_gene,j_gene,d_gene,CDR3aa
TRBV30,TRBJ1-6,NA,AWTREGYSPLH
TRBV19,TRBJ1-2,TRBD1,ASSIMRGRSRDGYT
TRBV5-1,TRBJ1-2,NA,ASSFTGYGYT
TRBV10-1,TRBJ2-3,NA,ASSVAGTDTQY
TRBV7-9,TRBJ2-7,NA,ASSLVGSEQY
TRBV6-5,TRBJ1-5,NA,ASTPGGGSNQPQH
TRBV12-5,TRBJ1-2,NA,ASGSTYGTS
TRBV11-2,TRBJ2-3,NA,ASSPTDTQY
TRBV3-1/TRBV3-2,TRBJ1-3,NA,ASSQVRAVGDTIY
TRBV7-9,TRBJ1-2,TRBD1,ASSPQGKEDYGYT
TRBV6-5,TRBJ1-1,TRBD1,ASSRDRGREAF
TRBV15,TRBJ2-1,TRBD1,ATRYPGQPYNEQF
TRBV18,TRBJ1-5,TRBD1,ASSPGTGNQPQH
TRBV10-3,TRBJ2-7,NA,AISESMAETGGEQY
TRBV6-2/TRBV6-3,TRBJ2-3,NA,ASSYSGLDGQY
TRBV19,TRBJ1-1,TRBD1,ASGTGGLNTEAF
TRBV3-1/TRBV3-2,TRBJ2-3,TRBD2,ASSQALAGNTDTQY
TRBV13,TRBJ2-3,TRBD2,ASETSGTDTQY
TRBV10-3,TRBJ1-4,NA,AISESTNEKLF
TRBV4-1,TRBJ1-1,NA,ASSLRLGGEGAF
TRBV5-6,TRBJ2-5,NA,ASSIPGLETQY
TRBV11-2,TRBJ2-3,TRBD2,ASSSGTSGGTTDTQY
TRBV19,TRBJ2-7,TRBD1,ASSIGTGAYEQY
TRBV3-1/TRBV3-2,TRBJ2-7,TRBD2,ASNDAGGPREQY
TRBV7-8,TRBJ2-1,TRBD1,ASSFPGTGSYNEQF
TRBV7-9,TRBJ2-4,NA,ASSFNTGLKNIQY
TRBV5-8,TRBJ2-1,TRBD2,ASSLGTSGLDLYNEQF
TRBV7-7,TRBJ2-5,NA,ASSLDGTSQETQY